This entry describes one T cell receptor (beta chain). The junction does not match germline at one end; this may be a read error. The entry originates in a study of CD8+CD57+ T cells in acquired aplastic anemia. Selection for sequencing was limited to patients who had shown CD8+CD57+ cell expansion by flow cytometry. CDR3 length equals 13 residues. CDR1 is SEHNR, CDR2 FQNEAQ, per germline (reference sequence). According to the study, genomic DNA was the template for TCR beta VDJ and CDR3 profiling. TCRdb re-called the reads with MiXCR, one entry per CDR3 protein. The table has approximately 130,000 distinct CDR3 sequences, over 55% seen once.

The source material was sorted CD4+, CD8+, or CD8+CD57+ T cells (not recorded which) from PBMCs. This TCR was sampled from a human donor with aplastic anemia. This sequence joins TRBV7-9 and TRBJ2-2; a possible D gene is TRBD1 (6 bases). The CDR3, as DNA: TGCGCCAGCAGCTTGGGGGCTGGCGGGGAGCTGTTTTTT. Translating it yields CASSLGAGGELFF.